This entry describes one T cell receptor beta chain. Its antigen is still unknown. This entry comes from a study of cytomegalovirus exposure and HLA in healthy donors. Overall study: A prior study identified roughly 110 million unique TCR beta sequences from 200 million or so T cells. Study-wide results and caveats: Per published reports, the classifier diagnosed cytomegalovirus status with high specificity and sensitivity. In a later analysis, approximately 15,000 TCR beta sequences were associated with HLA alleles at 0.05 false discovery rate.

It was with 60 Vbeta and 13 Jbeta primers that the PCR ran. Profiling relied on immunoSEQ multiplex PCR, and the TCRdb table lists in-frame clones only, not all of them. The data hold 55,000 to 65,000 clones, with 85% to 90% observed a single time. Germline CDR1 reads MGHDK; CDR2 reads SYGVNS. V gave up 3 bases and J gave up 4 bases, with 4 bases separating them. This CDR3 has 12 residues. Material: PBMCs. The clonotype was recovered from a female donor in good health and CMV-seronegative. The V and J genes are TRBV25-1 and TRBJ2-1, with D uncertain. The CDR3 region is CASSDPYNEQFF. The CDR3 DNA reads TGTGCCAGCAGTGATCCGTACAATGAGCAGTTCTTC.